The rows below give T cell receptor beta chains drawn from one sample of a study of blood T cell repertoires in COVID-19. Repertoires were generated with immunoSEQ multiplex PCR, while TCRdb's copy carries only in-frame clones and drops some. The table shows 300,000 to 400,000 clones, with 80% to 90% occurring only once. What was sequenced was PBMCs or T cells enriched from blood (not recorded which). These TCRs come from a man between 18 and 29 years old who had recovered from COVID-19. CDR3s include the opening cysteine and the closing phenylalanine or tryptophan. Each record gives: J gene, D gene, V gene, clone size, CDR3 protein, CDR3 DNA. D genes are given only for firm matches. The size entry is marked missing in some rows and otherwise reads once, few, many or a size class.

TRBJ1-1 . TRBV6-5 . CASSRAQGRDTEAFF TGTGCCAGCAGTCGTGCCCAGGGCAGGGACACTGAAGCTTTCTTT
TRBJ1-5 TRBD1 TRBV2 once CASTGGSQPQHF TGTGCCAGCACAGGGGGGAGTCAGCCCCAGCATTTT
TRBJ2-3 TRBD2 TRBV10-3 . CAITRGLAGDTQYF TGTGCCATCACCAGAGGACTAGCGGGAGATACGCAGTATTTT
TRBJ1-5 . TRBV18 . CASSPSQGPSPQHF TGTGCCAGCTCACCCTCCCAGGGTCCCTCGCCCCAGCATTTT
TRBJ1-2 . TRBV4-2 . CASSQVGTPTNYGYTF TGTGCCAGCAGCCAAGTCGGGACACCTACTAACTATGGCTACACCTTC
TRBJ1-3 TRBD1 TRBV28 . CASSPTGLGNTIYF TGTGCCAGCAGTCCGACAGGGCTCGGAAACACCATATATTTT
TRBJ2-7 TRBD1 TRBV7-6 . CASSLGTDLSYEQYF TGTGCCAGCAGCCTTGGGACAGACCTAAGCTACGAGCAGTACTTC
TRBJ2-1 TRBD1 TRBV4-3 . CASSPRGQGWDNEQFF TGCGCCAGCAGCCCCCGGGGACAGGGGTGGGACAATGAGCAGTTCTTC
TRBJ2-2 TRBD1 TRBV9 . CASSTPGQGNTGELFF TGTGCCAGCAGCACTCCGGGACAGGGGAACACCGGGGAGCTGTTTTTT
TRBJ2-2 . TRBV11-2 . CASSLEIGQWNTGELFF TGTGCCAGCAGCTTAGAAATCGGACAGTGGAACACCGGGGAGCTGTTTTTT
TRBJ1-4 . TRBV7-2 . CASSQTTVSNEKLFF TGTGCCAGCAGTCAGACGACAGTCTCTAATGAAAAACTGTTTTTT
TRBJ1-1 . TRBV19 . CASSIERRWAGEAFF TGTGCCAGTAGTATAGAGAGGAGGTGGGCAGGTGAAGCTTTCTTT
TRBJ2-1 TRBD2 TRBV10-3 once CAISVLAGDNEQFF TGTGCCATCAGTGTCCTAGCGGGGGACAATGAGCAGTTCTTC
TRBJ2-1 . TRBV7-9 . CASSPGGLLNEQFF TGTGCCAGCTCTCCGGGGGGCTTACTGAATGAGCAGTTCTTC
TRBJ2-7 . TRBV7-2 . CASSSRVTYEQYF TGTGCCAGCAGCAGCAGGGTAACCTACGAGCAGTACTTC
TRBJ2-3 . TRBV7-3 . CASSLKGRDGVDTQYF TGTGCCAGCAGCTTAAAGGGCAGGGATGGGGTAGATACGCAGTATTTT
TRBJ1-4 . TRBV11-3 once CASSHIITFRRQDLNEKLFF TGTGCCAGCAGCCACATAATAACTTTTAGACGACAGGACCTTAATGAAAAACTGTTTTTT
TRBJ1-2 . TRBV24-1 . CATSDSDRPEGYTF TGTGCCACCAGTGACTCCGACAGACCGGAGGGCTACACCTTC
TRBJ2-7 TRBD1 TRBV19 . CASSIGTGLYEQYF TGTGCCAGTAGTATAGGGACAGGCTTGTACGAGCAGTACTTC
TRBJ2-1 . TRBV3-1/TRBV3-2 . CASSQEGAVSNEQFF TGTGCCAGCAGCCAAGAGGGGGCGGTAAGCAATGAGCAGTTCTTC